The source of this TCR beta chain is a study of cytomegalovirus exposure and HLA in healthy donors. Study-level background: From donors who were HLA-typed, an early data release held 81 million or so unique TCRs. Most donors, around 81% of approximately 400 genotyped, fell in the Caucasian-associated ancestry cluster. Findings and limits, study-wide: HLA-A and HLA-B allele assignments for most subjects were reportedly predicted accurately using TCR beta sequences.

CDR3 length: 16 amino acids. CDR1 and CDR2 from the germline V gene are SGHRS and YFSETQ. Trimming stripped 3 bases from V and 5 bases from J, with 20 bases between. Vbeta (60) and Jbeta (13) primers were used in the PCR. In the source study's methods: It was a later analysis that counted around 85 million unique TCR beta chains, of which roughly 11 million were shared. The data were produced by immunoSEQ multiplex PCR, yet TCRdb's version contains in-frame clones alone and is incomplete. V, J and clone size were drawn from that table, and D and trimming were deduced from the DNA. The sample has over 120,000 clones, more than 8% seen once. In its sample, this clone was seen a few times. The antigen remains undetermined.

This TCR derives from a man over 45 in good health and CMV-seronegative. V usage is TRBV5-1 and J usage is TRBJ2-5, with a weak D call TRBD2 (7 bases). Input material: PBMCs. CDR3 loop: CASSSGGQGGWETQYF. The CDR3 DNA sequence: TGCGCCAGCAGCTCGGGGGGCCAAGGGGGTTGGGAGACCCAGTACTTC. Complete variable domain (other parts from reference TRBV5-1 and TRBJ2-5): KAGVTQTPRYLIKTRGQQVTLSCSPISGHRSVSWYQQTPGQGLQFLFEYFSETQRNKGNFPGRFSGRQFSNSRSEMNVSTLELGDSALYLCASSSGGQGGWETQYFGPGTRLLVL.